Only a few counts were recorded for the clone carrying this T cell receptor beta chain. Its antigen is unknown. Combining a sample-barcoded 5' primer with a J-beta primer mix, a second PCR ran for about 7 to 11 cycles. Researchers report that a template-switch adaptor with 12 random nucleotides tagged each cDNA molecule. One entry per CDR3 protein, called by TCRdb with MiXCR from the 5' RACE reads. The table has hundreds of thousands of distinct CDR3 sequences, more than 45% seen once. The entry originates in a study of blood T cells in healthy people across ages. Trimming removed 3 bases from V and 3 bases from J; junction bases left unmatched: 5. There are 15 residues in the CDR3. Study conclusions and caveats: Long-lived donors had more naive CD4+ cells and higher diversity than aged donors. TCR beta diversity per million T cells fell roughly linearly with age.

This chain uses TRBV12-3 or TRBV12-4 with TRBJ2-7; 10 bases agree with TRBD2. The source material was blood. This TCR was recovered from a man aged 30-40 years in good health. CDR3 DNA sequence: TGTGCCAGCAGTTTCTCGACTAGCGGGCACTACGAGCAGTACTTC. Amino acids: CASSFSTSGHYEQYF.